The 23 T cell receptor beta chains reported below all come from one sample, sequenced in a study of human T cells and chemical hapten exposure. Time point: patch test 1, 2 weeks after DPC sensitization. Treatment in this sample: therapeutic diphenylcyclopropenone sensitization with weekly scalp DPC. From the RACE reads, TCRdb called clonotypes with MiXCR, one entry per CDR3 protein. Among some 400,000 distinct CDR3 sequences, more than 4.5% were seen once, and the ten largest hold 2% to 2.5%. The material sequenced was whole blood, taken in connection with sensitization to the hapten diphenylcyclopropenone (DPC). These receptor sequences come from a woman between 50 and 59 years old with alopecia areata. Some clones in this sample may be carry-over from other donors' samples.

In this sample, this clonotype turned up many times. The chain joins TRBV9 to TRBJ1-1, with D tentatively TRBD1 (5 bases). Between the trimmed V and J ends, which lost 6 bases and 3 bases, there was a span of 21 bases. The CDR3 runs to 16 residues. CDR1 is SGDLS, CDR2 YYNGEE, per germline. The CDR3 nucleotides are TGTGCCAGCATTGATCCGGGACGTTTAACGGACACTGAAGCTTTCTTT. This sequence encodes CASIDPGRLTDTEAFF.

The sample holds a few counts of this clonotype. The V gene is TRBV25-1, the J gene TRBJ2-3; no clear D. V lost 9 bases and J lost 0, with 10 bases in between. Germline CDR1 is MGHDK and CDR2 is SYGVNS. The CDR3 runs 13 residues. The CDR3 DNA follows: TGTGCCAGTCGCGGCGTTAGCACAGATACGCAGTATTTT. Translated, it gives CASRGVSTDTQYF.

The table lists this clonotype with a few counts. V usage is TRBV6-5 and J usage is TRBJ2-7; 7 bases match TRBD1. CDR1 is MNHEY, CDR2 SVGAGI, per germline. There are 14 residues in the CDR3. Unmatched junction bases numbered 7, after V lost 6 bases and J lost 2 bases. Here the CDR3 reads CASRTQGRPYEQYF. The DNA of the CDR3 is TGTGCCAGCAGGACACAGGGGCGCCCCTACGAGCAGTACTTC.

This clonotype occurred many times. The chain carries TRBV4-2 and TRBJ2-7; no clear D gene. CDR1 LGHNA and CDR2 YNFKEQ come from the germline V gene. The CDR3 contains 14 residues. Trimming took 0 bases from V and 7 from J, leaving 13 bases between them. The CDR3 DNA reads as TGTGCCAGCAGCCAAGATGGATTCCTGGGGGAGCAGTACTTC. This translates into CASSQDGFLGEQYF.

This clonotype was recorded many times. The V call is TRBV4-3, the J call TRBJ2-7; D is unclear. With 0 bases removed from V and 3 bases from J, the gap between germline ends came to 6 bases. The germline V gene encodes CDR1 LGHNA and CDR2 YSLEER. CDR3 length: 13 amino acids. The chain's CDR3 is CASSQEISYEQYF. The CDR3 DNA sequence: TGCGCCAGCAGCCAAGAGATTAGCTACGAGCAGTACTTC.

At least ten counts were recorded for this clonotype. The rearrangement uses TRBV3-1 and TRBJ2-3; 8 positions match TRBD1. Germline V lookup: CDR1 LGHDT, CDR2 YNNKEL (reference sequence). The CDR3 loop spans 15 amino acids. V shed 6 bases and J 1 base; nucleotides not matched to a gene: 6. The CDR3 nucleotides are TGTGCCAGCAGTCAGCGGACAGGGCGCACAGATACGCAGTATTTT. This translates into CASSQRTGRTDTQYF.

This clonotype was seen ten or more times. The genes are TRBV12-3 or TRBV12-4 and TRBJ1-5; D may be TRBD1 (5 bases). Deletions cut 5 bases from V and 8 bases from J, with 10 bases between. The CDR3 has 12 residues. The CDR3 here is CASSTGLEPQHF. The CDR3 DNA is TGTGCCAGCAGTACAGGCCTTGAGCCCCAGCATTTT.

This chain connects TRBV12-3 or TRBV12-4 to TRBJ2-1; 9 bases are shared with TRBD1. The CDR3 extends over 14 amino acids. V dropped 6 bases and J dropped 4; count of bases not matched to a gene: 4. In DNA form, the CDR3 reads TGTGCCAGCAGGGGGGACAGGGTTTACAATGAGCAGTTCTTC. Amino acid sequence: CASRGDRVYNEQFF.

This clonotype has just a few counts. The gene calls are TRBV5-5 and TRBJ2-7; 8 bases map to TRBD1. Germline trimming cut 4 bases from V and 0 bases from J; bases unmatched to any gene: 9. Germline values: CDR1 SGHKS, CDR2 YYEKEE (reference sequence). The CDR3 runs to 16 residues. The CDR3 nucleotides are TGTGCCAGCAGCGGCGGACAGGGCCGTAGCTCCTACGAGCAGTACTTC. It yields the protein CASSGGQGRSSYEQYF.

The table lists this clonotype with a few counts. The rearrangement joins TRBV20-1 to TRBJ2-3; the match to TRBD2 covers 14 bases. The V gene end was trimmed by 3 bases and the J gene end by 8 bases; junction bases not matched to a gene: 10. Germline-derived CDR1 and CDR2 are DFQATT and SNEGSKA (reference sequence). CDR3 length equals 16 residues. CDR3 sequence: CSARPGTSGGIGTQYF. CDR3 coding DNA: TGCAGTGCTAGGCCCGGGACTAGCGGGGGTATCGGTACGCAGTATTTT.

There are many counts of this clonotype. This CDR3 is CASSIVGNGGSNQPQHF. CDR3 sequence (DNA): TGTGCCAGTAGTATAGTTGGGAATGGCGGTAGCAATCAGCCCCAGCATTTT. The chain employs TRBV19 and TRBJ1-5; D is ambiguous. This CDR3 contains 17 residues. V was pared by 1 base and J by 0 bases, with 13 bases between. Germline V gene data show CDR1 as LNHDA and CDR2 as SQIVND (reference sequence). The complete variable domain, with remaining parts taken from reference TRBV19 and TRBJ1-5, reads DGGITQSPKYLFRKEGQNVTLSCEQNLNHDAMYWYRQDPGQGLRLIYYSQIVNDFQKGDIAEGYSVSREKKESFPLTVTSAQKNPTAFYLCASSIVGNGGSNQPQHFGDGTRLSIL.

In its sample, this clonotype was seen many times. The CDR3: CASSYPNSAGTSTDTQYF. CDR3 DNA: TGTGCCAGCAGTTACCCGAATTCGGCGGGTACTAGCACAGATACGCAGTATTTT. The rearrangement uses TRBV6-6 and TRBJ2-3, with D tentatively TRBD2 (5 bases). Between the trimmed V and J ends, which lost 2 bases and 0 bases, there was a span of 18 bases. The CDR3 runs 18 residues. In germline, CDR1 is MNHNY, CDR2 SVGAGI (reference sequence).

The V and J genes are TRBV20-1 and TRBJ1-5; the D gene is possibly TRBD1 (6 bases). V lost 5 bases and J lost 7, with 18 bases in between. This CDR3 has 14 amino acids. CDR1 and CDR2 (germline): DFQATT, SNEGSKA (reference sequence). DNA for the CDR3: TGCAGTGCTTCAAGGCGGGGGGCTGGGCAGCCCCAGCATTTT. This codes for CSASRRGAGQPQHF.

This clonotype showed up many times. The chain combines TRBV20-1 with TRBJ2-7; the match to TRBD2 covers 8 bases. V gave up 0 bases and J gave up 4 bases; unmatched junction bases: 11. The CDR3 is 16 amino acids. Germline lookup yields CDR1 DFQATT and CDR2 SNEGSKA (reference sequence). The CDR3 sequence is CSAREPGGPSSYEQYF. The CDR3 region has the DNA TGCAGTGCTAGAGAACCGGGAGGGCCTTCGAGTTACGAGCAGTACTTC.

This clonotype was seen repeatedly, ten times or more. The chain employs TRBV20-1 and TRBJ1-5; TRBD1 aligns across 7 bases. CDR3 length equals 15 residues. V dropped 6 bases and J dropped 2; count of bases not matched to a gene: 10. Germline values: CDR1 DFQATT, CDR2 SNEGSKA (reference sequence). CDR3 protein: CSAKPGGRGNQPQHF. CDR3 nucleotide sequence: TGCAGTGCCAAACCAGGGGGAAGAGGCAATCAGCCCCAGCATTTT.

This clonotype was seen ten or more times. The chain recombines TRBV2 with TRBJ1-1; possible D gene TRBD1, 6 bases. Trimming took off 5 bases at V and 7 bases at J, with 17 bases between the two ends. Germline loops: CDR1 SNHLY, CDR2 FYNNEI. This CDR3 contains 14 residues. The CDR3 loop reads CASSLGGEVGEAFF. The CDR3 DNA is TGTGCCAGCAGTTTAGGGGGGGAAGTAGGTGAAGCTTTCTTT.

This clonotype was picked up many times. The J gene is TRBJ2-3, the V gene TRBV5-4; 7 bases agree with TRBD2. The CDR3 consists of 15 residues. The germline gives CDR1 SGHNT, CDR2 YYREEE (reference sequence). V lost 5 bases and J lost 0; bases outside the gene matches: 6. CDR3 sequence reads: CASRDQRGSTDTQYF. Here the CDR3 DNA reads TGTGCCAGCAGGGATCAGCGGGGAAGCACAGATACGCAGTATTTT.

Only one count was recorded for this clonotype. This may arise from a read error, as a much more abundant clone is one base away. DNA for the CDR3: TGTGCCAGCGGTGAACCAAGGGACACAAAAAACATTCAGTACTTC. Translated: CASGEPRDTKNIQYF. The chain has TRBV2 and TRBJ2-4; a weak D match, TRBD1 (6 bases). The CDR3 loop spans 15 amino acids. Germline V gives CDR1 SNHLY, CDR2 FYNNEI.

The chain is built from TRBV29-1 and TRBJ1-1; D remains ambiguous. CDR3 length: 12 residues. The germline V and J ends were trimmed by 5 bases and 2 bases, with 9 bases remaining between them. Germline assignment: CDR1 SQVTM and CDR2 ANQGSEA. CDR3 in amino acids: CSVSGRNTEAFF. The CDR3 nucleotides read TGCAGCGTTTCTGGGAGAAACACTGAAGCTTTCTTT.

This clonotype was observed a few times. V and J are TRBV15 and TRBJ2-3, with 10 bases aligning to TRBD2. The junction had 14 bases not matched to a gene; V was cut back by 5 bases and J by 6 bases. Germline-derived CDR1 and CDR2 are LNHNV and YYDKDF (reference sequence). The CDR3 is made up of 17 amino acids. The CDR3 DNA sequence: TGTGCCACCAGCCCTCGTGGGCTAGCGGGAGATGCTGATACGCAGTATTTT. It translates to CATSPRGLAGDADTQYF.

At least ten counts were recorded for this clonotype. The rearrangement links TRBV3-1 to TRBJ2-3, with 8 bases lining up with TRBD1. Germline assignment: CDR1 LGHDT and CDR2 YNNKEL (reference sequence). J was trimmed by 6 bases and V by 3 bases; bases with no gene match: 5. The CDR3 sequence is 14 residues long. CDR3 loop: CASSHPGGVDTQYF. The CDR3 DNA sequence: TGTGCCAGCAGCCACCCAGGGGGCGTCGATACGCAGTATTTT.

This clonotype has just a few counts. The V and J genes are TRBV30 and TRBJ2-7; TRBD1 or TRBD2 may be the D gene (5 bases each). Trimming cost V 3 bases and J 3 bases, with 9 bases left between them. Germline V gene data show CDR1 as GTSNPN and CDR2 as SVGIG (reference sequence). This CDR3 contains 12 residues. This chain's CDR3 is CAWSGASYEQYF. As DNA, the CDR3 is TGTGCCTGGAGCGGGGCGAGCTACGAGCAGTACTTC.

This clonotype was observed many times. This chain uses TRBV20-1 with TRBJ1-2; tentative D call: TRBD1 (5 bases). The length of the CDR3 is 12 residues. V shed 6 bases and J shed 6 bases, with 14 bases lying between them. Germline assignment: CDR1 DFQATT and CDR2 SNEGSKA (reference sequence). CDR3 sequence reads: CSALGVRHGYTF. DNA for the CDR3: TGCAGTGCCCTGGGGGTACGGCATGGCTACACCTTC.